This T cell receptor beta chain was sequenced in a study of T-cell memory formation after mild COVID-19. At the level of the study: TCR clusters were mostly confined to one donor each. Findings and limits, study-wide: Among CD4+ contracting clones, most were CM and EM, and CD8+ ones EMRA. CD4/CD8 balance characterized clones contracting day 15 to 85, and CD4+ skew characterized later expanders. Memory from before infection featured some responding clones, which suggests cross-reactive memory joined.

A single record per CDR3 protein comes from TCRdb applying MiXCR to the 5' RACE reads. Of under 450,000 distinct CDR3 sequences in the sample, 23% were seen once. For this clonotype: The target antigen is unknown.

V shed 3 bases and J shed 7 bases, with 15 bases lying between them. Per germline, CDR1 LGHNA and CDR2 YNFKEQ. The CDR3 is made up of 14 amino acids. The sequence was collected from an adult woman who had mild COVID-19 (a few samples of this study predate the infection). Cell type and time point are not known. The V and J genes are TRBV4-2 and TRBJ1-1; D not certain. Sequencing input: PBMCs or a T cell subset sorted from them (not recorded which). The CDR3 DNA is TGTGCCAGCAGCCAGCCGGCAGGTCTTGGTGAAGCTTTCTTT. Its protein is CASSQPAGLGEAFF.